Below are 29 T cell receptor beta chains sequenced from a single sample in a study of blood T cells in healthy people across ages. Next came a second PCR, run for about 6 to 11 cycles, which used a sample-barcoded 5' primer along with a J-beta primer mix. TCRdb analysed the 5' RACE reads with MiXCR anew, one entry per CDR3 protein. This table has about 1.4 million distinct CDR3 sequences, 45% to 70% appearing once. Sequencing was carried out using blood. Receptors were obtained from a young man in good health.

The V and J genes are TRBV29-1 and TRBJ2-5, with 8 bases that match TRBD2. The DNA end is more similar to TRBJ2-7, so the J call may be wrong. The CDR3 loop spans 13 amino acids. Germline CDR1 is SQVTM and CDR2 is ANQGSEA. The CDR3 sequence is CSGSASGQYEQYF. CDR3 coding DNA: TGCAGCGGATCTGCTAGCGGGCAATACGAGCAGTACTTC.

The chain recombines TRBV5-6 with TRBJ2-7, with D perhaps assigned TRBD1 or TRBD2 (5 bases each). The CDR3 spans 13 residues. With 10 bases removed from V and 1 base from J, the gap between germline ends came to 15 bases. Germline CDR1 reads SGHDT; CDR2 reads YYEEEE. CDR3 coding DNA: TGTGCCGGATCAATGGGGGAATCCTACGAGCAGTACTTC. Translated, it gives CAGSMGESYEQYF. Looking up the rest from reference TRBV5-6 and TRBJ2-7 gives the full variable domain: DAGVTQSPTHLIKTRGQQVTLRCSPKSGHDTVSWYQQALGQGPQFIFQYYEEEERQRGNFPDRFSGHQFPNYSSELNVNALLLGDSALYLCAGSMGESYEQYFGPGTRLTVT.

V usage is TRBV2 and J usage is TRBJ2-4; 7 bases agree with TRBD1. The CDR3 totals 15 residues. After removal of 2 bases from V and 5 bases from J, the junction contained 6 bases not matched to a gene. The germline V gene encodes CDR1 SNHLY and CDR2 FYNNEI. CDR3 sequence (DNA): TGTGCCAGCAGTGAACTGGGACAGAGTCAAAACATTCAGTACTTC. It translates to CASSELGQSQNIQYF.

CDR3: CASSKAQGLGTGELFF. CDR3 in DNA: TGTGCCAGCAGCAAAGCGCAGGGCTTGGGCACCGGGGAGCTGTTTTTT. V and J are TRBV21-1 and TRBJ2-2; TRBD2, the D gene given by the table, was not confirmed from the DNA. TRBV21-1 is designated a pseudogene. The CDR3 consists of 16 residues.

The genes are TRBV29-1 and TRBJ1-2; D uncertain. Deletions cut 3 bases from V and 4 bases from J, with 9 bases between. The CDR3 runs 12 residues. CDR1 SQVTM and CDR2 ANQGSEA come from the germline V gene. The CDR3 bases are TGCAGCGTTGATCGGGTTTCCTATGGCTACACCTTC. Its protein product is CSVDRVSYGYTF.

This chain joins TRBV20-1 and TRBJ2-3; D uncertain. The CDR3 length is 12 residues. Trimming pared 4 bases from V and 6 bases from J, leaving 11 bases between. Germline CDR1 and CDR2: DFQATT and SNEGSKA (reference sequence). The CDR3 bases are TGCAGTGCTACTCCCGACTCGGATACGCAGTATTTT. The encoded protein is CSATPDSDTQYF.

The CDR3 sequence: CASSPTRNHYGYTF. In nucleotides, the CDR3 is TGCGCCAGCAGCCCAACAAGGAACCACTATGGCTACACCTTC. The chain links TRBV5-1 to TRBJ1-2; no reliable D call. The CDR3 is 14 residues long. Germline V lookup: CDR1 SGHRS, CDR2 YFSETQ. Trimming left V 4 bases short and J 3 bases short, with 13 bases between.

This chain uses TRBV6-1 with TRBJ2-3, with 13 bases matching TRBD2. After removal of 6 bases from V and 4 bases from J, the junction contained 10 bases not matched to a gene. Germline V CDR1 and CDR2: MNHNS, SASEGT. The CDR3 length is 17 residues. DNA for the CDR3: TGTGCCAGCAGCAGCTGGACTAGCGGGAGTGTTGCAGATACGCAGTATTTT. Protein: CASSSWTSGSVADTQYF.

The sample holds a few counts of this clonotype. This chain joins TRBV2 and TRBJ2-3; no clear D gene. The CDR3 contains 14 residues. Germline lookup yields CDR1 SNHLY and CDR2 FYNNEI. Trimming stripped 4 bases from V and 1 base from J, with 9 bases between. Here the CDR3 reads CASSALRRTDTQYF. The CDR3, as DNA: TGTGCCAGCAGTGCGTTACGACGCACAGATACGCAGTATTTT.

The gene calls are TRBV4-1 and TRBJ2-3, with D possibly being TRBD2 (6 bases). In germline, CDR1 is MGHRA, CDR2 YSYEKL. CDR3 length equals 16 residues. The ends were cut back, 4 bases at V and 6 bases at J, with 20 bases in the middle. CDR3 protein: CASSPDRDLAADTQYF. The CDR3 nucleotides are TGCGCCAGCAGCCCGGACCGGGACTTAGCGGCTGATACGCAGTATTTT.

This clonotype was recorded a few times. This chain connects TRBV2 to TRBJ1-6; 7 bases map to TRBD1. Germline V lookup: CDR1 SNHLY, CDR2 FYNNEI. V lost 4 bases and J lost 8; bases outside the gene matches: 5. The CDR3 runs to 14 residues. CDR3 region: CASSVWDSYSPLHF. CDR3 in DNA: TGTGCCAGCAGTGTCTGGGACAGCTATTCACCCCTCCACTTT.

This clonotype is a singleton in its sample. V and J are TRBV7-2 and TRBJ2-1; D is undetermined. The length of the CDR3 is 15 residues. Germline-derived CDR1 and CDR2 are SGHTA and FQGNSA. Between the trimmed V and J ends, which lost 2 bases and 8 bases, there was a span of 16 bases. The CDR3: CASSLLAGQLDEQFF. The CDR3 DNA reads TGTGCCAGCAGCTTACTGGCCGGCCAGCTGGATGAGCAGTTCTTC. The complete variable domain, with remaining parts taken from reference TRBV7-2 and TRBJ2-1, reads GAGVSQSPSNKVTEKGKDVELRCDPISGHTALYWYRQSLGQGLEFLIYFQGNSAPDKSGLPSDRFSAERTGGSVSTLTIQRTQQEDSAVYLCASSLLAGQLDEQFFGPGTRLTVL.

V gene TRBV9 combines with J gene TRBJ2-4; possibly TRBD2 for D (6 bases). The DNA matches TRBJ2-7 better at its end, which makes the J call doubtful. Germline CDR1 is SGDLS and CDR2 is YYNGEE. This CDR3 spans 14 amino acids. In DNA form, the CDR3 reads TGTGCCAGCAGCCGACGAACTAGCTCCGGCGAGCAGTACTTC. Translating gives CASSRRTSSGEQYF.

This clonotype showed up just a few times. In DNA form, the CDR3 reads TGCAGTGGGCTCGGGTCAGCCTACGAGCAGTACTTC. This sequence encodes CSGLGSAYEQYF. The chain links TRBV20-1 to TRBJ2-7; no reliable D call. This CDR3 has 12 amino acids. Germline lookup yields CDR1 DFQATT and CDR2 SNEGSKA (reference sequence). The V gene lost 7 bases and the J gene lost 2 bases, with 12 bases spanning the gap.

The chain's CDR3 is CASHQGTYEQYF. The CDR3 DNA is TGCGCCAGCCATCAGGGAACCTACGAGCAGTACTTC. The genes are TRBV5-1 and TRBJ2-7, with D possibly matching TRBD1 (5 bases). Germline V CDR1 and CDR2: SGHRS, YFSETQ. The CDR3 totals 12 residues. The V end lost 7 bases, the J end lost 2 bases, and 10 bases lay between the germline ends.

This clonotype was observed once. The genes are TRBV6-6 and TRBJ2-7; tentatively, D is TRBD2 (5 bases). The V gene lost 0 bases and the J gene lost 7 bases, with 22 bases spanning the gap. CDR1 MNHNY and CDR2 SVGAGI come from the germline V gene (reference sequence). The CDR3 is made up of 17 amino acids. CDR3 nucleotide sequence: TGTGCCAGCAGTTACTCTATCGAGGGAAGCTCCTACAATGAGCAGTACTTC. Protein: CASSYSIEGSSYNEQYF.

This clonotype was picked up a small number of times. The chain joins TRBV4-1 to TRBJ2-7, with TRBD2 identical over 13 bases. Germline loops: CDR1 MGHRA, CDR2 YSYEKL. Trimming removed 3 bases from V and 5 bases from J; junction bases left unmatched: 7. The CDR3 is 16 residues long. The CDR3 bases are TGCGCCAGCAGCCATCGACTAGCGGGAGGCCCCAACGAGCAGTACTTC. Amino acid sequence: CASSHRLAGGPNEQYF.

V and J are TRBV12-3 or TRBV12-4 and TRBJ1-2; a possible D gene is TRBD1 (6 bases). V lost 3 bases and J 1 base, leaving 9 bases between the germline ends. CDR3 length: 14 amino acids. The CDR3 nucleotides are TGTGCCAGCAGTTTGGGACATGATAACTATGGCTACACCTTC. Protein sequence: CASSLGHDNYGYTF.

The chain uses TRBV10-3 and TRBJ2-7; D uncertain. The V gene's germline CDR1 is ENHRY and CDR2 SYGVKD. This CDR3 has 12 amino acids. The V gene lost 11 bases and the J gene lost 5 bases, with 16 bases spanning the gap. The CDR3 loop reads CAPPGLVNEQYF. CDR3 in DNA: TGTGCCCCCCCTGGGCTAGTTAACGAGCAGTACTTC.

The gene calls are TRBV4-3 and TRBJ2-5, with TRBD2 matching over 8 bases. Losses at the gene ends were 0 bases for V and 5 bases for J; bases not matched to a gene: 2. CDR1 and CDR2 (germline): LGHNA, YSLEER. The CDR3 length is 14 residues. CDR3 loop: CASSQDGGGETQYF. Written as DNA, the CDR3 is TGCGCCAGCAGCCAAGACGGGGGGGGTGAGACCCAGTACTTC.

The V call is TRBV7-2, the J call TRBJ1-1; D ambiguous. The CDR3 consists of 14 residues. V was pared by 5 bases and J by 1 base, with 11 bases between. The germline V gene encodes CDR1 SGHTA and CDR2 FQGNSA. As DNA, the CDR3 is TGTGCCAGCAGCGGTAGAGGTTCGAACACTGAAGCTTTCTTT. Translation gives CASSGRGSNTEAFF.

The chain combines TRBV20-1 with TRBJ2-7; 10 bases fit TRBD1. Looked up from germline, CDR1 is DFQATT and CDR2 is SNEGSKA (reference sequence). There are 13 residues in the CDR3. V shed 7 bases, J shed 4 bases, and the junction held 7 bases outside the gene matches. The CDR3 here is CSGRDRGRYEQYF. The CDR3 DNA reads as TGCAGTGGTAGGGACAGGGGCAGGTACGAGCAGTACTTC.

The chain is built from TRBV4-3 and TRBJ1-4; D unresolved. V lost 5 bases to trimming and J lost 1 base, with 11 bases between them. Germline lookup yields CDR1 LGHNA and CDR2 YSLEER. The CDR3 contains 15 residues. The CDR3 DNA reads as TGCGCCAGCAGCAAAGGAGGGTTAACTAATGAAAAACTGTTTTTT. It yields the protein CASSKGGLTNEKLFF.

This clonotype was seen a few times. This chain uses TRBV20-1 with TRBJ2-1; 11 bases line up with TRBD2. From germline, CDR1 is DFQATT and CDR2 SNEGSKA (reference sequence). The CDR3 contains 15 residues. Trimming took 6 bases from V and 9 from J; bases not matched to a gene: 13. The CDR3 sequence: CSATEYSGRAGEQFF. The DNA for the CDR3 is TGCAGTGCCACAGAATATAGCGGGAGGGCCGGTGAGCAGTTCTTC.

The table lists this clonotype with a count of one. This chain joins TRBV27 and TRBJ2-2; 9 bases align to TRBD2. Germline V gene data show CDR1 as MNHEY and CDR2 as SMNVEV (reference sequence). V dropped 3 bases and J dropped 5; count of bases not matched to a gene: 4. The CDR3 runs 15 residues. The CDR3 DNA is TGTGCCAGCAGTTTTGCGGGGGGGCTTACCGGGGAGCTGTTTTTT. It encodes CASSFAGGLTGELFF.

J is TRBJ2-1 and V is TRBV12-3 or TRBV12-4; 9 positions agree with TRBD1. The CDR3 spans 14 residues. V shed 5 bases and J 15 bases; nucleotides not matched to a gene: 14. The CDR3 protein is CASSDTIQGARLFF. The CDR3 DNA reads TGTGCCAGCAGTGATACGATACAGGGGGCGCGACTGTTCTTC.

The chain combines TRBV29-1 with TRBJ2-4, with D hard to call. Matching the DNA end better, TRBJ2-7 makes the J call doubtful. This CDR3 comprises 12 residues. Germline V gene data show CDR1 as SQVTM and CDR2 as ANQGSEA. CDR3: CSVEGTTLEQYF. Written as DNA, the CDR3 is TGCAGCGTTGAAGGGACGACGCTCGAGCAGTACTTC.

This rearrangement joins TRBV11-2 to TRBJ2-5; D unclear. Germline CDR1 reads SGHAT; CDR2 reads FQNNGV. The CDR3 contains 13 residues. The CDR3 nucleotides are TGTGCAACAACTCGAGAGGCCCAAGAGACCCAGTACTTC. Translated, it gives CATTREAQETQYF.

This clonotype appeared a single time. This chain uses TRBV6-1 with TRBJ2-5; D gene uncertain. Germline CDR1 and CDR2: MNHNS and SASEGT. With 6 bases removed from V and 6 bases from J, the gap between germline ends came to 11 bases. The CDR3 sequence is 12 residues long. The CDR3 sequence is CASSPRGKTQYF. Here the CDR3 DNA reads TGTGCCAGCAGCCCCCGAGGCAAGACCCAGTACTTC.